These 13 T cell receptor beta chains came from one sample sequenced in a study of neurological immune-mediated disorders (dated by TCRdb to the late 2010s). Libraries were made using 5' RACE. Sequencing used an Illumina HiSeq 2500. TCRdb trimmed public reads at Q25 via fastp, called clones via MiXCR and kept in-frame beta chains. Rows are unified per CDR3 protein, each entry keeping the most common DNA and genes. For this sample there are about 70,000 distinct CDR3 sequences; about 3% appear just once. 4% to 6.5% of the sample is held by the ten biggest clonotypes. The sample was PBMCs. The receptors were gathered from a woman between 45 and 60 years old with multiple sclerosis.

This clonotype was seen ten or more times. The chain is built from TRBV5-1 and TRBJ2-5; D not resolved. The V and J ends lost 0 bases and 2 bases respectively, with 8 bases between them. Germline lookup yields CDR1 SGHRS and CDR2 YFSETQ. This CDR3 is 14 amino acids long. The CDR3 loop reads CASSLDLTQETQYF. The CDR3 DNA reads TGCGCCAGCAGCTTGGACCTCACACAAGAGACCCAGTACTTC. Drawing the rest from reference TRBV5-1 and TRBJ2-5, the complete variable domain is KAGVTQTPRYLIKTRGQQVTLSCSPISGHRSVSWYQQTPGQGLQFLFEYFSETQRNKGNFPGRFSGRQFSNSRSEMNVSTLELGDSALYLCASSLDLTQETQYFGPGTRLLVL.

Concerning this clonotype itself: Being one base from a much bigger clone, this may be a read error. The V gene is TRBV4-1, the J gene TRBJ2-7, with no clear D. This CDR3 region has 15 residues. Germline CDR1 is MGHRA and CDR2 is YSYEKL. V lost 3 bases, J lost 7 bases, and 19 bases lay in between. The CDR3, as DNA: TGCGCCAGCAGCCACATCTTGGCAGGATCCCGAGAGCAGTACTTC. Its protein is CASSHILAGSREQYF.

This clonotype was counted ten times or more. This chain uses TRBV12-3 or TRBV12-4 with TRBJ2-2; D may be TRBD1 (6 bases). The CDR3 totals 16 residues. With 7 bases removed from V and 2 bases from J, the gap between germline ends came to 17 bases. The CDR3 region is CASTLWTVQNTGELFF. The CDR3 coding sequence is TGTGCCAGCACCCTCTGGACAGTACAAAACACCGGGGAGCTGTTTTTT.

This clonotype was observed at least ten times. The V and J genes are TRBV20-1 and TRBJ2-2, with D perhaps matching TRBD1 (5 bases). The CDR3 sequence is 14 residues long. The V gene's germline CDR1 is DFQATT and CDR2 SNEGSKA (reference sequence). V lost 6 bases and J 0 bases, leaving 11 bases between the germline ends. The CDR3 region is CSASQGTNTGELFF. The CDR3 coding sequence is TGCAGTGCCAGCCAGGGAACGAACACCGGGGAGCTGTTTTTT.

At least ten counts were recorded for this clonotype. The chain combines TRBV6-2 or TRBV6-3 with TRBJ1-5; D ambiguous. Trimming removed 6 bases at V and 2 bases at J, with 20 bases between. The CDR3 spans 17 residues. Per germline, CDR1 MNHEY and CDR2 SVGEGT. The CDR3 region is CASRTTGSPWGNQPQHF. In DNA, the CDR3 is TGTGCCAGCAGAACGACGGGATCGCCTTGGGGCAATCAGCCCCAGCATTTT.

The sample holds many counts of this clonotype. The chain links TRBV5-1 to TRBJ2-1; 7 bases are shared with TRBD2. This CDR3 is 15 amino acids long. With V trimmed by 4 bases and J by 4 bases, 8 bases remained unmatched. Looked up from germline, CDR1 is SGHRS and CDR2 is YFSETQ. In DNA, the CDR3 is TGCGCCAGCAGCCCGGGACTATCTACTTACAATGAGCAGTTCTTC. Its protein is CASSPGLSTYNEQFF.

This clonotype was picked up many times. This chain uses TRBV2 with TRBJ1-6; TRBD1 might be the D (5 bases). The CDR3 runs to 14 residues. Per germline, CDR1 SNHLY and CDR2 FYNNEI. V was pared by 6 bases and J by 7 bases, with 13 bases between. The CDR3 protein is CASRPGTGNSPLHF. The CDR3 coding sequence is TGTGCCAGCAGGCCGGGGACGGGGAATTCACCCCTCCACTTT.

The rearrangement joins TRBV7-9 to TRBJ1-1; D not certain. The CDR3 extends over 12 amino acids. Germline lookup yields CDR1 SEHNR and CDR2 FQNEAQ (reference sequence). Trimming removed 4 bases from V and 7 bases from J, with 10 bases in between. CDR3 bases: TGTGCCAGCAGCTGGAGGCTTAATGAAGCTTTCTTT. The encoded protein is CASSWRLNEAFF.

This clonotype was recorded at least ten times. This chain links TRBV5-1 with TRBJ1-5, with a weak D call TRBD1 (6 bases). The CDR3 has 16 residues. V lost 0 bases, J lost 3 bases, and 13 bases lay in between. From germline, CDR1 is SGHRS and CDR2 YFSETQ. For the CDR3, the DNA is TGCGCCAGCAGCTTGGTTCAGGACAGTTACAATCAGCCCCAGCATTTT. Encoded protein: CASSLVQDSYNQPQHF.

This clonotype was detected many times. V is TRBV5-1 and J is TRBJ2-1; D is perhaps TRBD1 or TRBD2 (5 bases each). CDR1 SGHRS and CDR2 YFSETQ come from the germline V gene. Trimming removed 0 bases at V and 5 bases at J, with 15 bases between. This CDR3 is 16 amino acids long. The CDR3: CASSLDPGRVDNEQFF. The CDR3 DNA follows: TGCGCCAGCAGCTTGGATCCGGGGCGAGTTGACAATGAGCAGTTCTTC.

This clonotype was observed many times. The CDR3 is CASSLLIYSLNTEAFF. The CDR3 DNA reads TGTGCCAGCAGTTTGTTAATCTACAGCTTGAACACTGAAGCTTTCTTT. The V gene is TRBV12-3 or TRBV12-4, the J gene TRBJ1-1; D unresolved. V was cut by 3 bases and J by 0 bases, with 14 bases left in between. CDR3 size: 16 residues.

This clonotype showed up many times. Here the CDR3 reads CASSLALAGGYNEQFF. In DNA, the CDR3 is TGTGCCAGCAGCTTAGCGTTAGCGGGAGGGTACAATGAGCAGTTCTTC. The V call is TRBV11-1, the J call TRBJ2-1; 11 bases fit TRBD2. CDR3 length: 16 residues. Losses at the gene ends were 0 bases for V and 4 bases for J; bases not matched to a gene: 2. The V gene's germline CDR1 is SGHAT and CDR2 FQDESV (reference sequence).

This clonotype occurred many times. This chain connects TRBV10-3 to TRBJ2-1; tentatively, D is TRBD2 (6 bases). This CDR3 has 14 residues. CDR1 is ENHRY and CDR2 is SYGVKD in the germline V gene. Between the trimmed V and J ends, which lost 4 bases and 8 bases, there was a span of 15 bases. CDR3 bases: TGTGCCATCAGTGCTAGTAGCGGCATCGATGAGCAGTTCTTC. Protein sequence: CAISASSGIDEQFF.